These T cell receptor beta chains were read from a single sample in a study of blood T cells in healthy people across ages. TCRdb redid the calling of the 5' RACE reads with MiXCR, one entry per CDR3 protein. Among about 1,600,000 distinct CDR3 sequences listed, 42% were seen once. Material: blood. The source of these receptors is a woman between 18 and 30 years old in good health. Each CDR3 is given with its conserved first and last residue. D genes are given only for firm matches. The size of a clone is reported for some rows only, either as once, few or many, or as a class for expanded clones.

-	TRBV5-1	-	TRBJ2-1	CASSLVGQSYNEQFF	TGCGCCAGCAGCTTGGTCGGGCAGTCCTACAATGAGCAGTTCTTC
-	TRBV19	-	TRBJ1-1	CASTLGNRGKNTEAFF	TGTGCCAGTACCCTAGGGAATCGGGGGAAGAACACTGAAGCTTTCTTT
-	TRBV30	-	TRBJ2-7	CAWNYGYEQYF	TGTGCCTGGAATTACGGCTACGAGCAGTACTTC
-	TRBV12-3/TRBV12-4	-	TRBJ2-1	CASRQLAENEQFF	TGTGCCAGCAGACAGTTGGCTGAGAATGAGCAGTTCTTC
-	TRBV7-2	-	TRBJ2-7	CASSTAPGTYEQYF	TGTGCCAGCAGCACCGCCCCCGGAACCTACGAGCAGTACTTC
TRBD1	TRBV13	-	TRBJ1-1	CASSSRGSTEAFF	TGTGCCAGCAGCTCCAGGGGGAGCACTGAAGCTTTCTTT
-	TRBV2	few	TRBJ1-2	CASSEAGAIAGYTF	TGTGCCAGCAGTGAAGCGGGGGCGATCGCTGGCTACACCTTC
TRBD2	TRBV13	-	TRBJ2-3	CASSLATSGRPLSTDTQYF	TGTGCCAGCAGTTTAGCGACTAGCGGGAGGCCTCTTAGCACAGATACGCAGTATTTT
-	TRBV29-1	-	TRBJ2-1	CSVETTAQKETQFF	TGCAGCGTTGAAACGACGGCACAAAAAGAGACCCAGTTCTTC
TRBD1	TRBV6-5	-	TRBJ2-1	CASSYRDRVNYNEQFF	TGTGCCAGCAGTTATCGGGACAGGGTAAACTACAATGAGCAGTTCTTC
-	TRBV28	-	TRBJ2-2	CAGQLTNTGELFF	TGTGCCGGACAGCTTACAAACACCGGGGAGCTGTTTTTT
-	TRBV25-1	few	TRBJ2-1	CASGDIYNEQFF	TGTGCCAGCGGAGATATATACAATGAGCAGTTCTTC
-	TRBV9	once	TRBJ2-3	CASSARGGSRDTQYF	TGTGCCAGCTCCGCCAGGGGCGGGAGCAGGGATACGCAGTATTTT
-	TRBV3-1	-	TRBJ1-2	CASSQDNGGRGYTF	TGTGCCAGCAGCCAAGATAACGGGGGGCGAGGATACACCTTC
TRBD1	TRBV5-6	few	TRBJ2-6	CASIGTGPYSGANVLTF	TGTGCCAGCATCGGGACAGGCCCCTACTCTGGGGCCAACGTCCTGACTTTC
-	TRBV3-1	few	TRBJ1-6	CASSRGTLDNSPLHF	TGTGCCAGCAGCCGCGGGACACTCGATAATTCACCCCTCCACTTT
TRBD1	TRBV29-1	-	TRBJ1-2	CSVEKGAPDGYTF	TGCAGCGTTGAAAAGGGGGCCCCCGATGGCTACACCTTC
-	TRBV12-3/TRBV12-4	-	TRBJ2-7	CASSLHTGYNEQYF	TGTGCCAGCAGTCTTCATACAGGGTACAATGAGCAGTACTTC
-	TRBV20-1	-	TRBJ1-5	CSARGGQAGQNSNQPQHF	TGCAGTGCTAGAGGGGGTCAGGCGGGGCAGAACAGCAATCAGCCCCAGCATTTT
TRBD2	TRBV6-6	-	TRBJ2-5	CASSYGGWGTSLETQYF	TGTGCCAGCAGTTACGGTGGATGGGGGACTAGCCTCGAGACCCAGTACTTC